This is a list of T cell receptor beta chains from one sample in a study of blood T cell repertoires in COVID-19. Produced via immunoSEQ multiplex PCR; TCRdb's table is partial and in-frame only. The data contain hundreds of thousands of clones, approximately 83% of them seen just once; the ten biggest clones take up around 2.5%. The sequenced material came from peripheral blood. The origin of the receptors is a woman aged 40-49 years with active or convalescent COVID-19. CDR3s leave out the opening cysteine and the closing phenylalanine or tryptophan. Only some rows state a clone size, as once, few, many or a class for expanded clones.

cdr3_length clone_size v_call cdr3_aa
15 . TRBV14 ASSQVGQGIGTDTQY
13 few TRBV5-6 ASSISGSRPYEQY
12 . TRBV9 ASSEQTGSHGYT
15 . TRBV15 ATSRDRFGGLYNEQF
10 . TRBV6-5 ASREGYTEAF
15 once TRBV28 ASNTIPPGQGNPPIY
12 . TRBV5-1 ASSYSGAYNEQF
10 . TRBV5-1 ASREEGTEAF
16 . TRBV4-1 ASSQDTPGRGNTGELF
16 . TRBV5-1 ASSRNSQFGTSGNTIY
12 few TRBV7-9 VQGQGGNTGELF
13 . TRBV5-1 ASSSQTGSYNEQF
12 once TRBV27 ATSGGYSNQPQH
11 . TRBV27 ASRETGPGEQY
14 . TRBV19 ASSIGLRGIHYGYT
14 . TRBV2 ASRPGQAYSGNTIY
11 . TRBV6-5 ASNTGVFYGYT
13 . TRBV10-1 ASSEAGDGGQPQH
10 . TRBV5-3 ARSLVGGHYT
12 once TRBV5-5 ASSLTQSLTEAF
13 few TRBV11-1 ASSLRDSSNQPQH
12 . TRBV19 ASSTGLAKNIQY
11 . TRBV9 ASSLSASNEQF
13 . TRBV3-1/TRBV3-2 ASSQGIWPNTEAF
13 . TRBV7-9 ASSSSEGGKNIQY
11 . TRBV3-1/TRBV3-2 ASSQLTGEAQY
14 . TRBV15 ATSSGPGQIQETQY
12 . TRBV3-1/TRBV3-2 ASAKSGGGNEQF
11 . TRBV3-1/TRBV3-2 ASSQVGADTQY
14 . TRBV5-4 ASSPPGQGANYGYT
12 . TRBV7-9 ASSLVVGAVGAF